This T cell receptor (beta chain) was captured in a study of shared T cell receptors in the human thymus. This table comes from immunoSEQ multiplex PCR, and its TCRdb copy is limited to in-frame clones, with some not included. The sample has 700,000 or so clones; 80% to 90% are singletons. This sample also appeared in a second study, on human thymus T cells. That paper adds: Overlap was high between thymic repertoires from unrelated individuals, as reported in related research.

This sequence originates from a girl in the first two years of life with a congenital heart defect. Sequencing was carried out using thymocytes.

The CDR3 DNA is TGTGCCAGCAGTTTGGACAATCTCGGGGAAAAACTGTTTTTT. This translates into CASSLDNLGEKLFF. The rearrangement joins TRBV2 to TRBJ1-4; weak D call: TRBD1 (5 bases). Germline V lookup: CDR1 SNHLY, CDR2 FYNNEI. This CDR3 spans 14 amino acids. The V end was cut by 5 bases, the J end by 8 bases, with 15 bases between.